One sample yielded the 23 T cell receptor beta chains listed below, sequenced in a study of T cells after yellow fever vaccination. TCRdb analysed the 5' RACE reads with MiXCR anew, one entry per CDR3 protein. This table holds approximately 160,000 distinct CDR3 sequences, roughly a tenth found once. Sequencing used CD8+ T cells sorted from PBMCs, obtained 45 days after the yellow fever booster vaccination. Receptors were obtained from a man aged 18-30 years who received the YFV17D yellow fever vaccine.

This clonotype was picked up a small number of times. The rearrangement joins TRBV7-9 to TRBJ2-2, with TRBD1 as a possible D gene (6 bases). The CDR3 runs to 14 residues. Germline V gives CDR1 SEHNR, CDR2 FQNEAQ (reference sequence). Trimming took off 5 bases at V and 4 bases at J, with 11 bases between the two ends. The CDR3 DNA sequence: TGTGCCAGCAGCCCACCACAGGGCACCGGGGAGCTGTTTTTT. Its translation: CASSPPQGTGELFF.

The chain links TRBV7-2 to TRBJ1-5; D gene ambiguous. This CDR3 has 14 residues. Germline V gene data show CDR1 as SGHTA and CDR2 as FQGNSA. The germline V and J ends were trimmed by 5 bases and 4 bases, with 12 bases remaining between them. CDR3 in DNA: TGTGCCAGCAGCATGGACGGTAAAAATCAGCCCCAGCATTTT. It translates to CASSMDGKNQPQHF.

The gene calls are TRBV4-2 and TRBJ1-1; the D is unclear. The CDR3 contains 15 residues. Trimming left V 1 base short and J 0 bases short, with 9 bases between. The V gene's germline CDR1 is LGHNA and CDR2 YNFKEQ. The CDR3 here is CASSQALFLNTEAFF. The DNA for the CDR3 is TGTGCCAGCAGCCAAGCTCTGTTTTTGAACACTGAAGCTTTCTTT.

V usage is TRBV7-3 and J usage is TRBJ2-5; D possibly corresponds to TRBD2 (5 bases). CDR1 is SGHTA and CDR2 is FQGTGA in the germline V gene. CDR3 length: 15 amino acids. V lost 4 bases and J 0 bases, leaving 12 bases between the germline ends. The CDR3 is CASSSGSGYQETQYF. The CDR3, as DNA: TGTGCCAGCAGCTCCGGCTCGGGGTACCAAGAGACCCAGTACTTC.

This clonotype was seen ten or more times. The CDR3 region is CASTQSRVRVLEAFF. CDR3 in DNA: TGTGCCAGCACCCAATCCCGGGTCAGGGTTTTGGAAGCTTTCTTT. This sequence joins TRBV6-2 or TRBV6-3 and TRBJ1-1, with D possibly TRBD1 on 5 matching bases. The CDR3 contains 15 residues. Looked up from germline, CDR1 is MNHEY and CDR2 is SVGEGT. V lost 7 bases and J 8 bases, leaving 23 bases between the germline ends.

This clonotype was counted only a few times. The chain has TRBV12-5 and TRBJ1-5; tentative D call: TRBD1 (6 bases). The germline V and J ends were trimmed by 6 bases and 8 bases, with 17 bases remaining between them. Per the germline V gene, CDR1 is LGHNT and CDR2 is FRNRAP. The CDR3 runs 14 residues. As DNA, the CDR3 is TGTGCTAGTGGCCCTAGGGGGGGCGCGGAGCCCCAGCATTTT. This translates into CASGPRGGAEPQHF.

This clonotype was recorded many times. The chain uses TRBV27 and TRBJ2-6; 7 nucleotides match TRBD1. Germline CDR1 MNHEY, CDR2 SMNVEV (reference sequence). This CDR3 comprises 15 residues. The ends lost 5 bases at V and 2 bases at J; junction bases unmatched: 3. The CDR3 nucleotides read TGTGCCAGCAGTGAGGGGGCAACTGGGGCCAACGTCCTGACTTTC. Translating gives CASSEGATGANVLTF. The variable domain in full, completed from reference TRBV27 and TRBJ2-6, reads EAQVTQNPRYLITVTGKKLTVTCSQNMNHEYMSWYRQDPGLGLRQIYYSMNVEVTDKGDVPEGYKVSRKEKRNFPLILESPSPNQTSLYFCASSEGATGANVLTFGAGSRLTVL.

The chain combines TRBV7-2 with TRBJ2-5; D is ambiguous. The CDR3 totals 13 residues. Between the trimmed V and J ends, which lost 4 bases and 1 base, there was a span of 7 bases. Germline CDR1 reads SGHTA; CDR2 reads FQGNSA. The CDR3 sequence: CASSSPPQETQYF. The CDR3, as DNA: TGTGCCAGCAGCTCCCCCCCCCAAGAGACCCAGTACTTC. The full variable domain, rest sourced from reference TRBV7-2 and TRBJ2-5, is GAGVSQSPSNKVTEKGKDVELRCDPISGHTALYWYRQSLGQGLEFLIYFQGNSAPDKSGLPSDRFSAERTGGSVSTLTIQRTQQEDSAVYLCASSSPPQETQYFGPGTRLLVL.

At least ten counts were recorded for this clonotype. The chain carries TRBV15 and TRBJ2-7; D is perhaps TRBD1 (5 bases). The CDR3 consists of 16 residues. Between the trimmed V and J ends, which lost 4 bases and 4 bases, there was a span of 20 bases. CDR1 LNHNV and CDR2 YYDKDF come from the germline V gene (reference sequence). In DNA, the CDR3 is TGTGCCACCAGCACCTTGTTGGGCAGGGCTAGTTACGAGCAGTACTTC. Protein product: CATSTLLGRASYEQYF.

The chain has TRBV27 and TRBJ2-3; D is uncertain. The length of the CDR3 is 13 residues. CDR1 is MNHEY and CDR2 is SMNVEV in the germline V gene (reference sequence). Trimming stripped 0 bases from V and 6 bases from J, with 7 bases between. The CDR3 DNA reads TGTGCCAGCAGTTTATCTTGGCTCGATACGCAGTATTTT. It specifies CASSLSWLDTQYF.

This clonotype was detected only a few times. At one end the junction does not follow the germline gene, possibly because of a read error. The rearrangement links TRBV14 to TRBJ2-1; TRBD1 is a possible D gene (5 bases). There are 12 residues in the CDR3. Germline lookup yields CDR1 SGHDN and CDR2 FVKESK. The DNA of the CDR3 is TGTGCCAGCAGTCAAGACAGATCTGAGCAGTTCTTC. It is translated as CASSQDRSEQFF.

This clonotype appeared a few times. This chain links TRBV7-9 with TRBJ2-5, with 9 positions matching TRBD1. In germline, CDR1 is SEHNR, CDR2 FQNEAQ (reference sequence). J was trimmed by 5 bases and V by 4 bases; bases with no gene match: 8. The CDR3 sequence is 15 residues long. The CDR3 protein is CASSSGTGNRETQYF. CDR3 DNA: TGTGCCAGCAGCTCCGGGACAGGGAACCGGGAGACCCAGTACTTC.

This clonotype was counted only a few times. V and J are TRBV4-3 and TRBJ1-1; D is uncertain. The V gene lost 1 base and the J gene lost 4 bases, with 10 bases spanning the gap. There are 14 residues in the CDR3. Germline V gene sequence: CDR1 LGHNA, CDR2 YSLEER. In DNA form, the CDR3 reads TGCGCCAGCAGCCAAGGGGTTTGGGGCACTGAAGCTTTCTTT. It codes for CASSQGVWGTEAFF.

A few counts support this clonotype. V gene TRBV27 combines with J gene TRBJ2-3; unclear D gene. Trimming left V 3 bases short and J 6 bases short, with 19 bases between. The length of the CDR3 is 16 residues. The V gene's germline CDR1 is MNHEY and CDR2 SMNVEV (reference sequence). CDR3 sequence reads: CASSFASSRFFDTQYF. The CDR3 nucleotides are TGTGCCAGCAGTTTTGCCAGCAGCCGCTTTTTCGATACGCAGTATTTT.

The chain employs TRBV6-6 and TRBJ2-3; TRBD2 aligns across 8 bases. With V trimmed by 6 bases and J by 2 bases, 10 bases remained unmatched. This CDR3 has 16 amino acids. Germline V lookup: CDR1 MNHNY, CDR2 SVGAGI (reference sequence). The CDR3 nucleotides are TGTGCCAGCAGCCCACCCGGGACTAGATTCACAGATACGCAGTATTTT. This gives the protein CASSPPGTRFTDTQYF.

This chain links TRBV20-1 with TRBJ1-6; D is ambiguous. The CDR3 extends over 14 amino acids. The germline V gene encodes CDR1 DFQATT and CDR2 SNEGSKA (reference sequence). V was clipped by 0 bases and J by 7 bases, with 10 bases between them. The CDR3 region is CSARDRAENSPLHF. The CDR3 bases are TGCAGTGCTAGAGATAGGGCAGAAAATTCACCCCTCCACTTT.

The chain links TRBV5-6 to TRBJ1-1, with a weak D call TRBD1 (5 bases). Trimming took off 0 bases at V and 4 bases at J, with 10 bases between the two ends. The CDR3 is 14 amino acids. Germline V gene data show CDR1 as SGHDT and CDR2 as YYEEEE. In nucleotides, the CDR3 is TGTGCCAGCAGCTTGGCCCGCAGGGCCACTGAAGCTTTCTTT. Translated: CASSLARRATEAFF.

The J gene is TRBJ1-2, the V gene TRBV6-2 or TRBV6-3; D unresolved. Germline values: CDR1 MNHEY, CDR2 SVGEGT. This CDR3 is built from 12 residues. Deletions cut 0 bases from V and 14 bases from J, with 13 bases between. The CDR3 is CASSYSRQAETF. The CDR3 nucleotides read TGTGCCAGCAGTTACTCCCGGCAGGCCGAAACCTTC.

This rearrangement joins TRBV4-2 to TRBJ2-1; 15 bases line up with TRBD2. This CDR3 has 16 residues. Trimming took 2 bases from V and 8 from J; bases not matched to a gene: 4. Germline CDR1 is LGHNA and CDR2 is YNFKEQ. The CDR3 sequence: CASSQRTSGRVDEQFF. The CDR3 DNA follows: TGTGCCAGCAGCCAACGGACTAGCGGGAGGGTCGATGAGCAGTTCTTC.

This clonotype was seen a few times. CDR3 in DNA: TGTGCCAGCCGACTAGCCCCTAGCTCCTACAATGAGCAGTTCTTC. Translated: CASRLAPSSYNEQFF. This chain joins TRBV2 and TRBJ2-1; the match to TRBD2 covers 7 bases. This CDR3 is 15 amino acids long. Germline values: CDR1 SNHLY, CDR2 FYNNEI. The V gene end was trimmed by 8 bases and the J gene end by 0 bases; junction bases not matched to a gene: 7. Full variable domain (remainder filled in from reference TRBV2 and TRBJ2-1): EPEVTQTPSHQVTQMGQEVILRCVPISNHLYFYWYRQILGQKVEFLVSFYNNEISEKSEIFDDQFSVERPDGSNFTLKIRSTKLEDSAMYFCASRLAPSSYNEQFFGPGTRLTVL.

This chain uses TRBV7-9 with TRBJ1-5; no definite D call. Germline V lookup: CDR1 SEHNR, CDR2 FQNEAQ (reference sequence). This CDR3 comprises 15 residues. V gave up 3 bases and J gave up 3 bases, with 12 bases separating them. This CDR3 reads CASSLSGSPNQPQHF. CDR3 in DNA: TGTGCCAGCAGCTTGTCGGGGTCCCCCAATCAGCCCCAGCATTTT.

This clonotype has at least ten counts. The chain uses TRBV29-1 and TRBJ1-3; D unresolved. The CDR3 covers 11 residues. Looked up from germline, CDR1 is SQVTM and CDR2 is ANQGSEA. The V end was cut by 7 bases, the J end by 8 bases, with 12 bases between. The CDR3 sequence is CSGSLRDTIYF. CDR3 nucleotides: TGCAGCGGCTCCTTGAGGGACACCATATATTTT. Combining the CDR3 with reference TRBV29-1 and TRBJ1-3 gives the whole variable domain SAVISQKPSRDICQRGTSLTIQCQVDSQVTMMFWYRQQPGQSLTLIATANQGSEATYESGFVIDKFPISRPNLTFSTLTVSNMSPEDSSIYLCSGSLRDTIYFGEGSWLTVV.

The rearrangement uses TRBV4-3 and TRBJ2-2; perhaps TRBD2 as D (6 bases). The CDR3 consists of 15 residues. Trimming removed 0 bases at V and 5 bases at J, with 10 bases between. The germline V gene encodes CDR1 LGHNA and CDR2 YSLEER. The CDR3 DNA reads TGCGCCAGCAGCCAAGATTCGGAGGGGACCGGGGAGCTGTTTTTT. Its translation is CASSQDSEGTGELFF.